This T cell receptor (beta chain) is from a study of molecular identifiers for immune sequencing clone quantification. TCRdb called the PCR reads again in MiXCR, with one record for every CDR3 protein. The sample carries about 510,000 distinct CDR3 sequences, around 23% recorded once. This clonotype was detected a few times. The V gene end was trimmed by 6 bases and the J gene end by 4 bases; junction bases not matched to a gene: 10. The CDR3 is 16 amino acids. CDR1 is MNHEY, CDR2 SMNVEV, per germline (reference sequence). The sequencing sample was made of naive CD8+ T cells from blood, with Jurkat cell RNA spiked in. Subset denoted: FACS-sorted CD8+CD4-CCR7+CD45RA+ naive T cells. The clonotype was recovered from a human donor in good health. Some libraries in this study had Jurkat cell RNA spiked in. V usage is TRBV27 and J usage is TRBJ2-2; the match to TRBD2 covers 8 bases. This CDR3 reads CASSSRAGAITGELFF. The CDR3 coding sequence is TGTGCCAGCAGCTCCAGAGCGGGGGCCATCACCGGGGAGCTGTTTTTT.